One sample yielded the 20 T cell receptor beta chains listed below, sequenced in a study of shared clonotypes between healthy human individuals. The method was immunoSEQ multiplex PCR; TCRdb's version includes in-frame clones alone and lacks a portion of them. The sample has approximately 1.1 million clones, around three quarters seen once. Sequencing used memory CD4+ T cells from PBMCs. Subset reported: CD45RA-negative fraction. These TCRs come from a man between 18 and 29 years old in good health. Some clones in this sample may be carry-over from other donors' samples.

This clone was seen a handful of times. The genes are TRBV6-6 and TRBJ2-2; tentative D call: TRBD2 (6 bases). The CDR3 totals 16 residues. The germline gives CDR1 MNHNY, CDR2 SVGAGI (reference sequence). V was trimmed by 8 bases and J by 8 bases, leaving 24 bases between them. CDR3 coding DNA: TGTGCCAGCGCCCTACCACCGCTGGGGGGTGAGGGGGAGCTGTTTTTT. Translated, it gives CASALPPLGGEGELFF.

This clone turned up a few times. The chain couples TRBV25-1 to TRBJ1-5; 9 positions match TRBD1. The CDR3 has 14 residues. V lost 8 bases, J lost 0 bases, and 2 bases stayed unmatched. Germline CDR1 MGHDK, CDR2 SYGVNS. The CDR3 DNA follows: TGTGCCAGCGGACAGGGGCATAGCAATCAGCCCCAGCATTTT. Residues: CASGQGHSNQPQHF.

This sequence joins TRBV5-6 and TRBJ1-5; 10 positions match TRBD1. J gave up 4 bases and V 4 bases, and 5 bases lay outside the gene matches. The CDR3 extends over 15 amino acids. Germline lookup yields CDR1 SGHDT and CDR2 YYEEEE. CDR3 in amino acids: CASSRGQGPNQPQHF. In nucleotides, the CDR3 is TGTGCCAGCAGCCGGGGACAGGGGCCTAATCAGCCCCAGCATTTT.

This clone turned up a few times. The chain links TRBV11-1 to TRBJ1-1, with a tentative D call TRBD1 (6 bases). Germline CDR1 is SGHAT and CDR2 is FQDESV (reference sequence). CDR3 length: 14 amino acids. V gave up 1 base and J gave up 4 bases, with 10 bases separating them. In DNA, the CDR3 is TGTGCCAGCAGCTTAGGCAGGGGAGGCACTGAAGCTTTCTTT. Its protein product is CASSLGRGGTEAFF.

The V call is TRBV29-1, the J call TRBJ2-1, with TRBD1 identical over 9 bases. V trimming: 8 bases; J trimming: 8 bases; junction bases outside the gene matches: 10. CDR1 and CDR2 (germline): SQVTM, ANQGSEA. The CDR3 has 13 amino acids. CDR3 amino acids: CSTRTGEGYEQFF. DNA for the CDR3: TGCAGCACGCGGACAGGGGAAGGCTATGAGCAGTTCTTC.

The chain links TRBV30 to TRBJ1-4; the D is unclear. The CDR3 extends over 14 amino acids. The germline V gene has CDR1 GTSNPN and CDR2 SVGIG (reference sequence). Between the trimmed V and J ends, which lost 5 bases and 3 bases, there was a span of 13 bases. The CDR3 nucleotides are TGTGCCTGGGTGACCAAGGAAGCTAATGAAAAACTGTTTTTT. It encodes CAWVTKEANEKLFF.

This chain links TRBV11-3 with TRBJ2-1; 11 bases match TRBD2. Germline assignment: CDR1 SGHNT and CDR2 YENEEA. CDR3 length: 17 residues. The V gene end was trimmed by 4 bases and the J gene end by 9 bases; junction bases not matched to a gene: 14. The CDR3 reads CASSSGTSGFRAGEQFF. The CDR3 nucleotides read TGTGCCAGCAGCTCCGGGACTAGCGGTTTTCGGGCCGGTGAGCAGTTCTTC.

The chain couples TRBV11-3 to TRBJ1-1; D gene ambiguous. Germline assignment: CDR1 SGHNT and CDR2 YENEEA. With 0 bases removed from V and 6 bases from J, the gap between germline ends came to 5 bases. The CDR3 spans 12 residues. CDR3: CASSLEGSEAFF. The CDR3, as DNA: TGTGCCAGCAGCTTAGAGGGTTCTGAAGCTTTCTTT.

This clone has only a few counts. J is TRBJ1-1 and V is TRBV30; D gene uncertain. V was clipped by 2 bases and J by 1 base, with 8 bases between them. The CDR3 has 13 amino acids. Germline CDR1 reads GTSNPN; CDR2 reads SVGIG (reference sequence). The CDR3 DNA reads as TGTGCCTGGAGTCGGGAAACGAACACTGAAGCTTTCTTT. Amino acids: CAWSRETNTEAFF. The variable domain in full, completed from reference TRBV30 and TRBJ1-1, reads SQTIHQWPATLVQPVGSPLSLECTVEGTSNPNLYWYRQAAGRGLQLLFYSVGIGQISSEVPQNLSASRPQDRQFILSSKKLLLSDSGFYLCAWSRETNTEAFFGQGTRLTVV.

The chain couples TRBV19 to TRBJ2-2; D remains ambiguous. The CDR3 is made up of 15 amino acids. Per the germline V gene, CDR1 is LNHDA and CDR2 is SQIVND (reference sequence). The germline V and J ends were trimmed by 0 bases and 1 base, with 6 bases remaining between them. The CDR3 is CASSIDSRNTGELFF. The CDR3 DNA reads TGTGCCAGTAGTATAGATTCCAGGAACACCGGGGAGCTGTTTTTT. Using reference TRBV19 and TRBJ2-2 for the parts outside the CDR3, the full variable domain is DGGITQSPKYLFRKEGQNVTLSCEQNLNHDAMYWYRQDPGQGLRLIYYSQIVNDFQKGDIAEGYSVSREKKESFPLTVTSAQKNPTAFYLCASSIDSRNTGELFFGEGSRLTVL.

The chain is built from TRBV19 and TRBJ2-7; 7 bases agree with TRBD1. Losses at the gene ends were 4 bases for V and 0 bases for J; bases not matched to a gene: 3. Germline assignment: CDR1 LNHDA and CDR2 SQIVND (reference sequence). The CDR3 covers 14 residues. CDR3 sequence reads: CASSRGTASYEQYF. In DNA, the CDR3 is TGTGCCAGTAGTAGGGGGACAGCCTCCTACGAGCAGTACTTC.

The J gene is TRBJ2-5, the V gene TRBV9; the D call may be TRBD1 or TRBD2 (5 bases each). The ends were cut back, 4 bases at V and 4 bases at J, with 8 bases in the middle. The V gene's germline CDR1 is SGDLS and CDR2 YYNGEE. There are 12 residues in the CDR3. The DNA for the CDR3 is TGTGCCAGCAGCTCGGGGCTAGAGACCCAGTACTTC. It is translated as CASSSGLETQYF.

The V call is TRBV5-1, the J call TRBJ2-1, with 9 nucleotides matching TRBD2. The CDR3 spans 14 residues. The V gene's germline CDR1 is SGHRS and CDR2 YFSETQ. The junction had 8 bases not matched to a gene; V was cut back by 6 bases and J by 7 bases. CDR3 loop: CASNGQGLANEQFF. CDR3 bases: TGCGCCAGCAACGGGCAGGGACTAGCAAATGAGCAGTTCTTC.

This clone occurred once. The chain links TRBV28 to TRBJ2-2; D call uncertain. Germline V gene sequence: CDR1 MDHEN, CDR2 SYDVKM. The V gene lost 5 bases and the J gene lost 1 base, with 14 bases spanning the gap. The CDR3 totals 16 residues. CDR3 loop: CASSQFGELNTGELFF. Written as DNA, the CDR3 is TGTGCCAGCAGTCAGTTCGGTGAGCTGAACACCGGGGAGCTGTTTTTT.

The chain combines TRBV19 with TRBJ1-2, with 7 bases fitting TRBD1. Germline V gives CDR1 LNHDA, CDR2 SQIVND (reference sequence). CDR3 length equals 18 residues. V shed 3 bases, J shed 4 bases, and the junction held 17 bases outside the gene matches. This CDR3 reads CASSIMSGAGTAIYGYTF. The CDR3, as DNA: TGTGCCAGTAGTATCATGTCAGGGGCTGGGACAGCGATCTATGGCTACACCTTC.

This chain connects TRBV5-1 to TRBJ1-1, with 11 bases lining up with TRBD1. The CDR3 is 17 residues long. The V gene's germline CDR1 is SGHRS and CDR2 YFSETQ. V shed 7 bases, J shed 3 bases, and the junction held 14 bases outside the gene matches. The CDR3 DNA reads TGCGCCAGCCACCGGGACAGGGGGGAGCTAAAGGACACTGAAGCTTTCTTT. Its translation: CASHRDRGELKDTEAFF.

The table lists this clone with a count of one. This sample also contains other DNA sequences that code for the same CDR3. The rearrangement links TRBV7-3 to TRBJ2-6; D is undetermined. This CDR3 is 15 amino acids long. V lost 3 bases, J lost 2 bases, and 8 bases lay in between. Germline V gene lookup returns CDR1 SGHTA and CDR2 FQGTGA. The CDR3 sequence is CASSFSFPGANVLTF. For the CDR3, the DNA is TGTGCCAGCAGCTTTTCATTTCCTGGGGCCAACGTCCTGACTTTC.

The genes are TRBV6-1 and TRBJ2-3; 7 positions match TRBD2. V was clipped by 4 bases and J by 2 bases; unmatched bases: 3. Per germline, CDR1 MNHNS and CDR2 SASEGT. This CDR3 spans 14 amino acids. The CDR3 reads CASSGGGLTDTQYF. CDR3 bases: TGTGCCAGCAGTGGGGGGGGACTCACAGATACGCAGTATTTT.

With respect to this clone: Other DNA sequences within the sample encode an identical CDR3. This chain uses TRBV5-4 with TRBJ1-4, with 9 bases identical to TRBD1. This CDR3 has 14 amino acids. Germline V gives CDR1 SGHNT, CDR2 YYREEE (reference sequence). Trimming took 3 bases from V and 6 from J; bases not matched to a gene: 3. The DNA for the CDR3 is TGTGCCAGCAGCTCCCGGGACAGGGATGAAAAACTGTTTTTT. Amino acid sequence: CASSSRDRDEKLFF.

The gene calls are TRBV29-1 and TRBJ2-1; TRBD2 aligns across 12 bases. CDR1 SQVTM and CDR2 ANQGSEA come from the germline V gene. V gave up 5 bases and J gave up 2 bases; unmatched junction bases: 1. The CDR3 runs to 14 residues. CDR3 protein: CSVRLAGAYNEQFF. The CDR3 DNA reads TGCAGCGTTCGACTAGCGGGAGCCTACAATGAGCAGTTCTTC.